The rows below give T cell receptor beta chains drawn from one sample of a study of shared clonotypes between healthy human individuals. The table came from immunoSEQ multiplex PCR; TCRdb's copy has only in-frame clones and leaves some out. The sample shows some 800,000 clones, around 93% of them seen only once. The sequenced sample consisted of naive CD8+ T cells sorted from blood. These receptors came from a young man in good health. Each CDR3 is given with its conserved first and last residue. The D gene is left open where the match is weak. For some rows the clone size is stated as once, few or many, or as a class when expanded; others skip it.

CDR3 protein: CASSIRPYEQYF
CDR3 DNA: TGCGCCAGCAGCATACGGCCCTACGAGCAGTACTTC
clone size: .
V gene: TRBV5-1
D gene: .
J gene: TRBJ2-7

CDR3 protein: CASSWTSGNTGELFF
CDR3 DNA: TGTGCCAGCAGCTGGACTAGCGGGAACACCGGGGAGCTGTTTTTT
clone size: .
V gene: TRBV11-2
D gene: TRBD2
J gene: TRBJ2-2

CDR3 protein: CASSFSTSGRISSYEQYF
CDR3 DNA: TGTGCCAGCAGTTTCTCGACTAGCGGACGGATTAGCTCCTACGAGCAGTACTTC
clone size: .
V gene: TRBV28
D gene: TRBD2
J gene: TRBJ2-7

CDR3 protein: CASTGGDGWNTGELFF
CDR3 DNA: TGTGCCAGCACCGGGGGGGACGGATGGAACACCGGGGAGCTGTTTTTT
clone size: .
V gene: TRBV6-6
D gene: TRBD2
J gene: TRBJ2-2

CDR3 protein: CASSEALGLARNEQFF
CDR3 DNA: TGTGCCAGCAGTGAAGCGTTGGGACTAGCGAGGAATGAGCAGTTCTTC
clone size: .
V gene: TRBV2
D gene: TRBD2
J gene: TRBJ2-1

CDR3 protein: CALSAASGRNEQFF
CDR3 DNA: TGTGCCCTGTCGGCGGCTAGCGGGCGGAATGAGCAGTTCTTC
clone size: .
V gene: TRBV10-3
D gene: TRBD2
J gene: TRBJ2-1

CDR3 protein: CSVDGSGRAADTQYF
CDR3 DNA: TGCAGCGTTGATGGGAGCGGGAGGGCTGCAGATACGCAGTATTTT
clone size: .
V gene: TRBV29-1
D gene: TRBD2
J gene: TRBJ2-3

CDR3 protein: CASSLLVGEQYF
CDR3 DNA: TGTGCCAGCAGTCTGCTAGTGGGCGAGCAGTACTTC
clone size: .
V gene: TRBV27
D gene: .
J gene: TRBJ2-7

CDR3 protein: CAISEGGSDEQFF
CDR3 DNA: TGTGCCATCAGTGAGGGGGGCAGCGATGAGCAGTTCTTC
clone size: .
V gene: TRBV10-3
D gene: .
J gene: TRBJ2-1

CDR3 protein: CASSVAGGPGNEQFF
CDR3 DNA: TGTGCCAGTAGCGTAGCGGGAGGGCCAGGGAATGAGCAGTTCTTC
clone size: .
V gene: TRBV19
D gene: TRBD2
J gene: TRBJ2-1

CDR3 protein: CASGDNTDTQYF
CDR3 DNA: TGTGCCAGCGGGGACAACACAGATACGCAGTATTTT
clone size: few
V gene: TRBV19
D gene: .
J gene: TRBJ2-3

CDR3 protein: CSAVPWGRSKNIQYF
CDR3 DNA: TGCAGCGCCGTCCCGTGGGGGCGATCCAAAAACATTCAGTACTTC
clone size: .
V gene: TRBV29-1
D gene: .
J gene: TRBJ2-4

CDR3 protein: CASSAPRYQETQYF
CDR3 DNA: TGTGCCAGCAGCGCCCCTCGGTACCAAGAGACCCAGTACTTC
clone size: .
V gene: TRBV7-9
D gene: .
J gene: TRBJ2-5

CDR3 protein: CASSTGPWNTEAFF
CDR3 DNA: TGCGCCAGCAGTACAGGCCCATGGAACACTGAAGCTTTCTTT
clone size: .
V gene: TRBV10-2
D gene: .
J gene: TRBJ1-1

CDR3 protein: CASSLGLAGVETQYF
CDR3 DNA: TGCGCCAGCAGCTTAGGACTAGCGGGAGTGGAGACCCAGTACTTC
clone size: .
V gene: TRBV5-1
D gene: TRBD2
J gene: TRBJ2-5

CDR3 protein: CASKRRAEAFF
CDR3 DNA: TGTGCCAGCAAAAGGAGAGCTGAAGCTTTCTTT
clone size: .
V gene: TRBV27
D gene: .
J gene: TRBJ1-1

CDR3 protein: CASSLSSGGRDEQYF
CDR3 DNA: TGTGCCAGCAGTTTATCCTCGGGGGGTAGGGACGAGCAGTACTTC
clone size: .
V gene: TRBV27
D gene: TRBD2
J gene: TRBJ2-7

CDR3 protein: CASSPLWSASYNEQFF
CDR3 DNA: TGTGCCAGCAGTCCCCTTTGGTCTGCCTCCTACAATGAGCAGTTCTTC
clone size: .
V gene: TRBV27
D gene: .
J gene: TRBJ2-1

CDR3 protein: CASSQSAVGRANYGYTF
CDR3 DNA: TGCGCCAGCAGTCAATCGGCCGTAGGGAGAGCTAACTATGGCTACACCTTC
clone size: .
V gene: TRBV23-1
D gene: .
J gene: TRBJ1-2

CDR3 protein: CASSLSIAGGTYEQYF
CDR3 DNA: TGTGCCAGCAGTTTATCCATAGCGGGAGGGACCTACGAGCAGTACTTC
clone size: .
V gene: TRBV27
D gene: TRBD2
J gene: TRBJ2-7

CDR3 protein: CASSPRATNEKLFF
CDR3 DNA: TGTGCCAGCAGTCCCCGGGCAACTAATGAAAAACTGTTTTTT
clone size: .
V gene: TRBV27
D gene: .
J gene: TRBJ1-4

CDR3 protein: CASSGGPYNEQFF
CDR3 DNA: TGTGCCAGCAGTGGGGGACCCTACAATGAGCAGTTCTTC
clone size: once
V gene: TRBV28
D gene: .
J gene: TRBJ2-1

CDR3 protein: CASSLNRGRPGPQHF
CDR3 DNA: TGTGCCAGCAGTTTAAACAGGGGGCGTCCAGGGCCCCAGCATTTT
clone size: .
V gene: TRBV28
D gene: TRBD1
J gene: TRBJ1-5

CDR3 protein: CATSRDQGWSTDTQYF
CDR3 DNA: TGTGCCACCAGCAGAGATCAGGGTTGGAGCACAGATACGCAGTATTTT
clone size: .
V gene: TRBV15
D gene: .
J gene: TRBJ2-3

CDR3 protein: CASSHPGPERYEQYF
CDR3 DNA: TGTGCCAGCAGCCACCCTGGACCGGAACGCTACGAGCAGTACTTC
clone size: .
V gene: TRBV7-9
D gene: .
J gene: TRBJ2-7

CDR3 protein: CASSEAWGFSYTIYF
CDR3 DNA: TGTGCCAGCAGTGAAGCGTGGGGATTTAGTTACACCATATATTTT
clone size: .
V gene: TRBV6-1
D gene: .
J gene: TRBJ1-3